This TCR beta chain was sequenced for a study of T-cell reconstitution after alpha-beta-depleted transplantation in children. Study-level findings and limits: Reportedly, only several hundred clones from non-depleted graft cells drove alpha-beta T-cell counts at about two months. One year post-transplant, T-cell counts and diversity were largely derived from T cells produced anew. TCRbeta diversity was high at day 60 in some patients (a result of surviving recipient T cells and thymic progenitors).

Preparation of the TCRbeta library was carried out with unique molecular identifiers. TCRdb processed the PCR reads anew with MiXCR; each CDR3 protein has one entry. The table has some 220,000 distinct CDR3 sequences, roughly 11% seen once. The CDR3 runs to 15 residues. The ends lost 0 bases at V and 2 bases at J; junction bases unmatched: 5. Germline lookup yields CDR1 SGHRS and CDR2 YFSETQ. This clonotype was seen many times. Its target is not known. The sequences come from PBMCs, collected before TCRalphabeta/CD19-depleted stem cell transplant. V usage is TRBV5-1 and J usage is TRBJ2-7; 7 nucleotides agree with TRBD2. The receptor was isolated from a child less than two years old with acute myeloid leukemia, due to receive a stem cell transplant. The CDR3 DNA is TGCGCCAGCAGCTTGGGTGGACGGGGGGCCTACGAGCAGTACTTC. It is translated as CASSLGGRGAYEQYF.